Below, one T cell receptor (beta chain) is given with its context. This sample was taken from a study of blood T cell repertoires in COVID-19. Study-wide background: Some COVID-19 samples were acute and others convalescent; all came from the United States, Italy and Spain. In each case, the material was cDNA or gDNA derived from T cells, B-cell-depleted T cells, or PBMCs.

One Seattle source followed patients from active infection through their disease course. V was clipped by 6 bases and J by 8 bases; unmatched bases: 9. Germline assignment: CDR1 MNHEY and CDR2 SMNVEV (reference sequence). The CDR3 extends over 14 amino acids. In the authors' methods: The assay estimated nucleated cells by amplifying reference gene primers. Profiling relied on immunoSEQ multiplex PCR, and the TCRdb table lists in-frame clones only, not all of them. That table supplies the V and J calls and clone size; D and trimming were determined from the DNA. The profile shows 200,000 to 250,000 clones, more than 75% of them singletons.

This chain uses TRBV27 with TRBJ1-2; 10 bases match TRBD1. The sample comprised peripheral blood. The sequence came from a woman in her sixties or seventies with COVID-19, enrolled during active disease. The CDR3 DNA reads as TGTGCCAGCAGCCTTCGACAGGGGGCGCCGGGCTACACCTTC. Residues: CASSLRQGAPGYTF.